A single sample is the source of the 27 T cell receptor beta chains below, sequenced in a study of CD8+ T cells in alopecia areata. Sequencing relied on a cDNA template that was reverse transcribed from extracted RNA. Profiling relied on immunoSEQ multiplex PCR, and the TCRdb table lists in-frame clones only, not all of them. The sample holds about 12,000 clones, around three fifths seen once. Alopecia areata patients provided lesional scalp punch biopsies and peripheral blood, both collected for the study. Source material: skin. Source of these receptors: a human donor with alopecia areata.

This chain joins TRBV5-1 and TRBJ2-5, with D possibly matching TRBD1 (5 bases). V dropped 4 bases and J dropped 2 bases, with 12 bases sitting between them. Germline loops: CDR1 SGHRS, CDR2 YFSETQ. The CDR3 runs to 14 residues. CDR3 nucleotide sequence: TGCGCCAGCAGCCCCCTGGGGCCGCAAGAGACCCAGTACTTC. Translation gives CASSPLGPQETQYF.

This clone turned up a few times. The CDR3 DNA sequence: TGTGCCAGCAGCCAATTGCAGTCGTACCAAGAGACCCAGTACTTC. It specifies CASSQLQSYQETQYF. The chain uses TRBV14 and TRBJ2-5; D gene ambiguous. The CDR3 is 15 residues long. The germline V gene encodes CDR1 SGHDN and CDR2 FVKESK. The V end lost 2 bases, the J end lost 0 bases, and 10 bases lay between the germline ends. Complete variable domain (other parts from reference TRBV14 and TRBJ2-5): EAGVTQFPSHSVIEKGQTVTLRCDPISGHDNLYWYRRVMGKEIKFLLHFVKESKQDESGMPNNRFLAERTGGTYSTLKVQPAELEDSGVYFCASSQLQSYQETQYFGPGTRLLVL.

The V gene is TRBV7-2, the J gene TRBJ2-1; D is uncertain. Trimming pared 1 base from V and 4 bases from J, leaving 2 bases between. CDR1 and CDR2 (germline): SGHTA, FQGNSA. The CDR3 totals 12 residues. CDR3 region: CASSLGYNEQFF. The CDR3, as DNA: TGTGCCAGCAGCTTAGGTTACAATGAGCAGTTCTTC.

The J gene is TRBJ2-7, the V gene TRBV5-1; perhaps D is TRBD1 or TRBD2 (5 bases each). The CDR3 has 16 amino acids. Deletions cut 0 bases from V and 0 bases from J, with 13 bases between. Germline V gene lookup returns CDR1 SGHRS and CDR2 YFSETQ. In nucleotides, the CDR3 is TGCGCCAGCAGCTTGGATGGGGGACGGGGCTCCTACGAGCAGTACTTC. Translated, it gives CASSLDGGRGSYEQYF. The full variable domain, completed using reference TRBV5-1 and TRBJ2-7, is KAGVTQTPRYLIKTRGQQVTLSCSPISGHRSVSWYQQTPGQGLQFLFEYFSETQRNKGNFPGRFSGRQFSNSRSEMNVSTLELGDSALYLCASSLDGGRGSYEQYFGPGTRLTVT.

This clone was detected only a few times. V and J are TRBV7-8 and TRBJ2-7, with D possibly TRBD1 on 6 matching bases. The CDR3 is 13 residues long. The germline V gene has CDR1 SGHVS and CDR2 FQNEAQ. V was clipped by 4 bases and J by 3 bases, with 10 bases between them. DNA of the CDR3: TGTGCCAGCAGCTGGGACACTCTCTACGAGCAGTACTTC. Protein sequence: CASSWDTLYEQYF.

The J gene is TRBJ2-1, the V gene TRBV27, with 15 bases matching TRBD2. V lost 2 bases, J lost 4 bases, and 9 bases stayed unmatched. This CDR3 comprises 19 residues. Germline assignment: CDR1 MNHEY and CDR2 SMNVEV (reference sequence). CDR3 amino acids: CASSLRTSGGAVGYNEQFF. Here the CDR3 DNA reads TGTGCCAGCAGTTTAAGGACTAGCGGGGGGGCCGTGGGTTACAATGAGCAGTTCTTC.

The CDR3 is CASSSVAGESYEQYF. In DNA, the CDR3 is TGCGCCAGCAGCTCGGTAGCGGGAGAAAGCTACGAGCAGTACTTC. The chain links TRBV5-1 to TRBJ2-7, with 9 bases aligning to TRBD2. Germline CDR1 reads SGHRS; CDR2 reads YFSETQ. With 3 bases clipped from V and 3 bases from J, the junction kept 7 bases outside the gene matches. The CDR3 is 15 residues long. Together with reference TRBV5-1 and TRBJ2-7, the CDR3 gives the full variable domain: KAGVTQTPRYLIKTRGQQVTLSCSPISGHRSVSWYQQTPGQGLQFLFEYFSETQRNKGNFPGRFSGRQFSNSRSEMNVSTLELGDSALYLCASSSVAGESYEQYFGPGTRLTVT.

This clone was detected a few times. V gene TRBV20-1 combines with J gene TRBJ2-7; D ambiguous. The V gene's germline CDR1 is DFQATT and CDR2 SNEGSKA (reference sequence). CDR3 length: 11 residues. The V end lost 6 bases, the J end lost 2 bases, and 8 bases lay between the germline ends. Here the CDR3 reads CSASGPYEQYF. DNA of the CDR3: TGCAGTGCCTCGGGCCCCTACGAGCAGTACTTC.

V and J are TRBV11-2 and TRBJ1-1, with a weak D call TRBD1 (5 bases). Germline lookup yields CDR1 SGHAT and CDR2 FQNNGV. The CDR3 consists of 15 residues. Trimming removed 6 bases at V and 3 bases at J, with 17 bases between. The CDR3 DNA reads TGTGCCAGCAGTGCAGAATCGTGGGACCACACTGAAGCTTTCTTT. This sequence encodes CASSAESWDHTEAFF.

The V gene is TRBV9, the J gene TRBJ1-3; D remains ambiguous. Trimming pared 0 bases from V and 3 bases from J, leaving 4 bases between. Germline CDR1 reads SGDLS; CDR2 reads YYNGEE. This CDR3 is built from 13 residues. The CDR3 loop reads CASSVVDGNTIYF. CDR3 sequence (DNA): TGTGCCAGCAGCGTAGTGGATGGAAACACCATATATTTT.

V gene TRBV4-3 combines with J gene TRBJ2-5; tentative D call: TRBD2 (6 bases). V gave up 5 bases and J gave up 5 bases, with 18 bases separating them. Germline V lookup: CDR1 LGHNA, CDR2 YSLEER. The CDR3 contains 15 residues. The CDR3: CASSIFSGPGETQYF. In DNA form, the CDR3 reads TGCGCCAGCAGCATCTTTAGCGGCCCTGGGGAGACCCAGTACTTC.

V is TRBV28 and J is TRBJ1-6; tentatively, D is TRBD1 (5 bases). V was pared by 6 bases and J by 10 bases, with 16 bases between. Germline CDR1 and CDR2: MDHEN and SYDVKM. The CDR3 covers 14 residues. The CDR3 reads CASSPGESRSPLHF. CDR3 coding DNA: TGTGCCAGCAGCCCGGGGGAGTCCCGGTCACCCCTCCACTTT.

The V gene is TRBV2, the J gene TRBJ1-5; D is ambiguous. V lost 2 bases to trimming and J lost 2 bases, with 10 bases between them. The length of the CDR3 is 15 residues. CDR1 and CDR2 (germline): SNHLY, FYNNEI. CDR3 in amino acids: CASSERVFGNQPQHF. For the CDR3, the DNA is TGTGCCAGCAGTGAACGGGTTTTTGGCAATCAGCCCCAGCATTTT.

This clone has just one count. This chain uses TRBV6-5 with TRBJ2-7; 14 bases match TRBD2. This CDR3 contains 14 residues. J gave up 6 bases and V 7 bases, and 5 bases lay outside the gene matches. CDR1 is MNHEY, CDR2 SVGAGI, per germline. Written as DNA, the CDR3 is TGTGCCAGCACCGGACTAGCGGGAGGCAGCGAGCAGTACTTC. It translates to CASTGLAGGSEQYF.

This CDR3 is CASSEPRGTSGRDTQYF. DNA of the CDR3: TGTGCCAGCAGTGAACCGAGGGGGACTAGCGGGAGGGATACGCAGTATTTT. The chain employs TRBV25-1 and TRBJ2-3, with 15 positions matching TRBD2. The V and J ends lost 2 bases and 6 bases, in that order; junction bases with no gene match: 6. This CDR3 spans 17 amino acids. CDR1 MGHDK and CDR2 SYGVNS come from the germline V gene.

The chain employs TRBV28 and TRBJ1-1; the D gene is possibly TRBD1 (6 bases). Trimming removed 10 bases at V and 3 bases at J, with 12 bases between. This CDR3 is 12 amino acids long. CDR1 is MDHEN, CDR2 SYDVKM, per germline. The CDR3 region has the DNA TGTGCCATCTTAGCAGGGGACACTGAAGCTTTCTTT. Protein: CAILAGDTEAFF. Filled out from reference TRBV28 and TRBJ1-1, the complete variable domain reads DVKVTQSSRYLVKRTGEKVFLECVQDMDHENMFWYRQDPGLGLRLIYFSYDVKMKEKGDIPEGYSVSREKKERFSLILESASTNQTSMYLCAILAGDTEAFFGQGTRLTVV.

This chain connects TRBV4-1 to TRBJ2-3; D unclear. The CDR3 length is 17 residues. V lost 3 bases, J lost 1 base, and 17 bases lay in between. Germline CDR1 is MGHRA and CDR2 is YSYEKL. This chain's CDR3 is CASSHSKVFGGTDTQYF. The CDR3 DNA sequence: TGCGCCAGCAGCCACTCTAAAGTCTTTGGCGGCACAGATACGCAGTATTTT.

The V call is TRBV29-1, the J call TRBJ2-2; maybe TRBD2 (7 bases). Germline assignment: CDR1 SQVTM and CDR2 ANQGSEA. The CDR3 spans 15 residues. Between the trimmed V and J ends, which lost 7 bases and 5 bases, there was a span of 20 bases. CDR3 sequence: CSAAITGRGTGELFF. In DNA form, the CDR3 reads TGCAGCGCGGCGATTACAGGGAGGGGGACCGGGGAGCTGTTTTTT.

CDR3 nucleotide sequence: TGTGCCAGCAGCTTACTCGGGGGCGCGAAAGAGACCCAGTACTTC. This sequence encodes CASSLLGGAKETQYF. This chain connects TRBV7-2 to TRBJ2-5; D possibly uses TRBD1 or TRBD2 (6 bases each). Germline-derived CDR1 and CDR2 are SGHTA and FQGNSA. The CDR3 extends over 15 amino acids. Trimming shortened V by 2 bases and J by 3 bases, and 13 bases separated the two germline ends.

This clone was seen a few times. The chain links TRBV5-1 to TRBJ1-3, with D uncertain. CDR3 length equals 12 residues. Germline CDR1 reads SGHRS; CDR2 reads YFSETQ. The V end was cut by 4 bases, the J end by 4 bases, with 6 bases between. The CDR3 spells CASSAGGNTIYF. In DNA form, the CDR3 reads TGCGCCAGCAGCGCGGGAGGAAACACCATATATTTT.

The chain uses TRBV10-2 and TRBJ2-1, with a possible D match to TRBD1 (6 bases). With 2 bases removed from V and 7 bases from J, the gap between germline ends came to 9 bases. Germline V lookup: CDR1 WSHSY, CDR2 SAAADI. This CDR3 contains 13 residues. The CDR3 protein is CASSENTGNEQFF. The CDR3 DNA follows: TGCGCCAGCAGTGAGAACACAGGGAATGAGCAGTTCTTC.

The CDR3 loop is CASSLQDTQYF. DNA for the CDR3: TGTGCCAGCAGCTTACAAGATACGCAGTATTTT. The chain couples TRBV13 to TRBJ2-3; D gene uncertain. Germline V lookup: CDR1 PRHDT, CDR2 FYEKMQ (reference sequence). Trimming shortened V by 2 bases and J by 5 bases, and 2 bases separated the two germline ends. The length of the CDR3 is 11 residues.

This clone was found a few times. The chain uses TRBV5-6 and TRBJ2-7, with D perhaps given as TRBD1 or TRBD2 (7 bases each). Trimming shortened V by 0 bases and J by 2 bases, and 12 bases separated the two germline ends. This CDR3 is 15 amino acids long. CDR1 and CDR2 (germline): SGHDT, YYEEEE. The CDR3 sequence is CASSLGQGGPYEQYF. In DNA form, the CDR3 reads TGTGCCAGCAGCTTGGGGCAGGGGGGGCCCTACGAGCAGTACTTC. Full variable domain (rest looked up from reference TRBV5-6 and TRBJ2-7): DAGVTQSPTHLIKTRGQQVTLRCSPKSGHDTVSWYQQALGQGPQFIFQYYEEEERQRGNFPDRFSGHQFPNYSSELNVNALLLGDSALYLCASSLGQGGPYEQYFGPGTRLTVT.

This chain joins TRBV28 and TRBJ2-7; 7 bases align to TRBD1. The CDR3 sequence is 16 residues long. Germline-derived CDR1 and CDR2 are MDHEN and SYDVKM. After removal of 10 bases from V and 3 bases from J, the junction contained 18 bases not matched to a gene. CDR3 loop: CATTQRGTVKSYEQYF. For the CDR3, the DNA is TGTGCCACCACTCAAAGAGGGACAGTCAAAAGCTACGAGCAGTACTTC. The complete variable domain, with remaining parts taken from reference TRBV28 and TRBJ2-7, reads DVKVTQSSRYLVKRTGEKVFLECVQDMDHENMFWYRQDPGLGLRLIYFSYDVKMKEKGDIPEGYSVSREKKERFSLILESASTNQTSMYLCATTQRGTVKSYEQYFGPGTRLTVT.

This chain joins TRBV2 and TRBJ2-3; 9 nucleotides line up with TRBD1. Trimming at V came to 6 bases and at J to 4 bases, leaving 8 bases not matched to a gene. The germline V gene has CDR1 SNHLY and CDR2 FYNNEI. The CDR3 extends over 15 amino acids. CDR3 amino acids: CASRRDRVRADTQYF. As DNA, the CDR3 is TGTGCCAGCAGGAGGGACAGGGTTCGTGCAGATACGCAGTATTTT.

The chain employs TRBV29-1 and TRBJ2-7; 8 positions match TRBD1. With 4 bases clipped from V and 6 bases from J, the junction kept 14 bases outside the gene matches. The CDR3 consists of 15 residues. The germline CDR1 and CDR2 sequences are SQVTM and ANQGSEA. Written as DNA, the CDR3 is TGCAGCGTTGTGTTTCATCAGGACAGGGCCAGCGAGCAGTACTTC. It specifies CSVVFHQDRASEQYF.

The chain combines TRBV28 with TRBJ1-1, with D possibly matching TRBD1 (6 bases). The CDR3 contains 16 residues. Germline values: CDR1 MDHEN, CDR2 SYDVKM. V lost 5 bases and J 3 bases, leaving 19 bases between the germline ends. The chain's CDR3 is CASSNHVRGLDTEAFF. CDR3 coding DNA: TGTGCCAGCAGTAACCACGTCAGGGGTCTGGACACTGAAGCTTTCTTT.